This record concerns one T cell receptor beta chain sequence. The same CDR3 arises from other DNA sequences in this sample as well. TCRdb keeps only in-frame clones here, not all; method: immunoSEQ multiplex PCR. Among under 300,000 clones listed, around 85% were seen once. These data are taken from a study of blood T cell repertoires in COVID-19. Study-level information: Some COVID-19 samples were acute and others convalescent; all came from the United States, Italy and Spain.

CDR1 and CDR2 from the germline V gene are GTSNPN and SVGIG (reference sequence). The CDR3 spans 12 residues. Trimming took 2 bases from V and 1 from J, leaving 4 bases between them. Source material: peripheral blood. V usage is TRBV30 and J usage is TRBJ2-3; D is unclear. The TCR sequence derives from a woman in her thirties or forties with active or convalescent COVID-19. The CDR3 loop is CAWSRGTDTQYF. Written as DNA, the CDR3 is TGTGCCTGGAGTAGAGGCACAGATACGCAGTATTTT. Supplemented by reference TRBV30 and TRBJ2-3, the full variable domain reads SQTIHQWPATLVQPVGSPLSLECTVEGTSNPNLYWYRQAAGRGLQLLFYSVGIGQISSEVPQNLSASRPQDRQFILSSKKLLLSDSGFYLCAWSRGTDTQYFGPGTRLTVL.